The T cell receptor (beta chain) under discussion was sequenced for a study of T cell changes during pregnancy in multiple sclerosis. Only in-frame clones appear in the TCRdb table, and some are missing; sequencing was by immunoSEQ multiplex PCR. The table includes approximately 57,000 clones, around 90% detected once. CDR1 and CDR2 (germline): MNHNY, SVGAGI (reference sequence). The CDR3 extends over 14 amino acids. With 2 bases removed from V and 1 base from J, the gap between germline ends came to 9 bases. The sequencing used CD4+ T cells from peripheral blood mononuclear cells, collected in the second trimester of pregnancy. This sequence was found in a female donor with multiple sclerosis, enrolled in a pregnancy study. This chain joins TRBV6-6 and TRBJ2-7, with unresolved D. The CDR3 here is CASSYLQISYEQYF. The CDR3 DNA reads as TGTGCCAGCAGTTACCTACAGATTTCCTACGAGCAGTACTTC.